This T cell receptor beta chain appears in the sequencing data of a study of human T cells and chemical hapten exposure. On the study more broadly: There were per-sample TCR yield variations, arising mainly from small pooled library volume differences.

The starting material, unfractionated whole blood, was used for total RNA extraction. This clonotype was counted at least ten times. Its specificity is not known. The germline V and J ends were trimmed by 4 bases and 1 base, with 4 bases remaining between them. Germline V gives CDR1 MNHEY, CDR2 SVGEGT. The CDR3 contains 12 residues. Findings and caveats of the study: TCRs above 1 in 1000 frequency did not change with DPC sensitization.

The library attached unique molecular identifiers to individual cDNA molecules. In the source study's methods: Individual samples carried between roughly 23,224 and 750,000 TCRs, with approximately 100,000 as the median. TCRdb processed the reads anew with MiXCR; each CDR3 protein has one entry. These V and J calls originate from TCRdb's pipeline instead of the authors' own analysis. The sample consists of about 120,000 distinct CDR3 sequences, 8.5% of them appearing once. The sample comprised whole blood. This TCR came from a human donor in good health. Some clones in this sample may be carry-over from other donors' samples. V and J are TRBV6-2 or TRBV6-3 and TRBJ1-1; D remains ambiguous. CDR3: CASSSWNTEAFF. The CDR3 DNA sequence: TGTGCCAGCAGTTCGTGGAACACTGAAGCTTTCTTT.